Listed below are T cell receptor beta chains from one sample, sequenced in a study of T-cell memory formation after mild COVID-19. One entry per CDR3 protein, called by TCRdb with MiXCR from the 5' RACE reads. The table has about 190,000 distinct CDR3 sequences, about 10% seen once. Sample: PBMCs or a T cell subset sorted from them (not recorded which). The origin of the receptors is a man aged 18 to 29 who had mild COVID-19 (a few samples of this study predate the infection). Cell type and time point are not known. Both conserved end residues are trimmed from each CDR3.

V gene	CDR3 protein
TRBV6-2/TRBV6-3	ASEPVWGQTEAF
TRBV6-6	ASSYGRLTTDTQY
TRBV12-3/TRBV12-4	ASRFKGGGYT
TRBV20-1	SAPQRGATDTQY
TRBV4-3	ASSLRPGGGGGETQY
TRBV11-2	ASSRIRGGSTDTQY
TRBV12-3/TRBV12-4	ASSSLENQPQH
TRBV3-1	ASSQVGGDYGYT
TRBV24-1	ATSDSGTGAAYGYT
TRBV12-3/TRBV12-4	ASRYTGELF
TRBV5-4	ASSLAGTGGRYEQY
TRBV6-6	ASSYSYIQY
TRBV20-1	SARIAGGYEQY
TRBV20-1	SARDAVGQGDQPQH
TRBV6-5	ASRGRGAGEQY
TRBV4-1	ASSQPYGTEDTGELF
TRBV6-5	ASGPRWDSYNSPLH
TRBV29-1	SVEAGGRETQY
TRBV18	ASSLGLAGGQDTQY
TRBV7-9	ASSRQGAPGANVLT
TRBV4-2	ASTDREGEKLF
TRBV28	ASNGGSQETQY
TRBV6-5	ASSYTALGTYEQY
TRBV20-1	SAPPPGTSGAYEQY
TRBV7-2	ASSLGLAGGAGELS
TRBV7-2	ASSSVIWDYGYT
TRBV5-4	ASSLGQTNTIY
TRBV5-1	ASSPGGASTDTQY
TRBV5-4	ASSLRGLATDTQY
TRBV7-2	ASSLRRGGYGYT
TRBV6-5	ASSYSGPQGVYTEAF
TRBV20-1	SAGQMLNTEAF
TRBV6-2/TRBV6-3	ASSTTVRTDTQY
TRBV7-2	ASSLVAGTSGANVLT
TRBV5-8	ASSSTSGGPNEQF
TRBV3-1	ASSQSAGELF
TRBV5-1	ASTKGRGTEAF
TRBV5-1	ASSLQGQSAAEQY
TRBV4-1	ASSHKVAGEGYT
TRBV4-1	ASSQGAAYRQY
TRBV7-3	ASSSQGGDEQF
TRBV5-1	ASSSGTANTGELF
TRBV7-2	ASSSQGSGRTDTQY
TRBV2	ASRAHRGEAF
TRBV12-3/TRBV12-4	ASRGGRGRSPLH
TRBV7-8	ASSLAGIYEQY
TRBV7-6	ASSSGFRNTEAF
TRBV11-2	ASSPRTSGEQF
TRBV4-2	ASSQDPGPYEQF
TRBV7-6	ASRLGQGTGELF
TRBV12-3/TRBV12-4	ASSFSAGGHGYT
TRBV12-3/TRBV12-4	ASSQSTGTGELF
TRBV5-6	ASSLVDRANYGYT
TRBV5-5	ATRLASDTQY
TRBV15	ATSRNLAQETQY
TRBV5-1	ASSLISGGTEAF
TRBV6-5	ASRSGTRAYGYT
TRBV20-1	SARWPSGGADEQF
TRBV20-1	SARLREEQF
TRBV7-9	ASSATSGSEAF